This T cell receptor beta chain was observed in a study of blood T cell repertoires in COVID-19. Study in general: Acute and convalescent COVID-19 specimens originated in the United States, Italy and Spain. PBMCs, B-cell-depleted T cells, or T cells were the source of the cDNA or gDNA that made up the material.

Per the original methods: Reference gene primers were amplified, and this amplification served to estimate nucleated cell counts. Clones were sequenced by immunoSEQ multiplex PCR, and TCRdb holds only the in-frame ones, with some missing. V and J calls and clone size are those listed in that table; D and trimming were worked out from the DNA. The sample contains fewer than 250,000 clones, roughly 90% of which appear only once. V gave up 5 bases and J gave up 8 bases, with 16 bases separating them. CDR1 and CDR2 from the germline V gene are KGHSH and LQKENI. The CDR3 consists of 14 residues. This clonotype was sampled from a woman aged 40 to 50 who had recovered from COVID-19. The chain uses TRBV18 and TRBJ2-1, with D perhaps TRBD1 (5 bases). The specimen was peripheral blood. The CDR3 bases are TGTGCCAGCTCATTTCAGGGATCACGGGATGAGCAGTTCTTC. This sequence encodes CASSFQGSRDEQFF.